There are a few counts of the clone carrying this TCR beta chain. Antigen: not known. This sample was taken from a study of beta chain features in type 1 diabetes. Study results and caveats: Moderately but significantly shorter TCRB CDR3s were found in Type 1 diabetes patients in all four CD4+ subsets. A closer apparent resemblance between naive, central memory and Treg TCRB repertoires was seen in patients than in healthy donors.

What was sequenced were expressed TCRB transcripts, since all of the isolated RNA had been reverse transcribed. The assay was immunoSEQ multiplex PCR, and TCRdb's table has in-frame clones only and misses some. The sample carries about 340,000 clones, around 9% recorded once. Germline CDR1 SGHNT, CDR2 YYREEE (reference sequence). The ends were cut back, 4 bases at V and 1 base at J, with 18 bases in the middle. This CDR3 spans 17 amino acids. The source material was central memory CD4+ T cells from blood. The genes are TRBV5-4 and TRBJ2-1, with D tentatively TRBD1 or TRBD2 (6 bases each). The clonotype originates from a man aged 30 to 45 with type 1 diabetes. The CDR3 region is CASSPTLGGASYNEQFF. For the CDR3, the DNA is TGTGCCAGCAGCCCGACGTTGGGGGGCGCTTCCTACAATGAGCAGTTCTTC.